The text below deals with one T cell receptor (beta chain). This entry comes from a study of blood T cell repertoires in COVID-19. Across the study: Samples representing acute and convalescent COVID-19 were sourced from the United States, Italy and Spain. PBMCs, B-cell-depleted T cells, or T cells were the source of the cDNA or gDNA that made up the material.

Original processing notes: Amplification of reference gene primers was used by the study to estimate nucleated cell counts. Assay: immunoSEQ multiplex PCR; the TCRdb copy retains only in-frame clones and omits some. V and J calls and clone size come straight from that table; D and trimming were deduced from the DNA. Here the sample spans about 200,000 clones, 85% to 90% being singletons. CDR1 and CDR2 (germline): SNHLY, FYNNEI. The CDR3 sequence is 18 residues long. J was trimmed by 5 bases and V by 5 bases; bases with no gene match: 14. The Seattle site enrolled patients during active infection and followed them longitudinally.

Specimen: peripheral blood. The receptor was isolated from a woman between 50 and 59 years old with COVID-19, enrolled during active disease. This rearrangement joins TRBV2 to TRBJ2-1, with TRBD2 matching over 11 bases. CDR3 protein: CASSPLAGGNRVNNEQFF. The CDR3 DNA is TGTGCCAGCAGTCCCTTAGCGGGGGGGAACCGGGTGAACAATGAGCAGTTCTTC.